This note documents a single TCR beta chain sequence. Here immunoSEQ multiplex PCR was the method, and the copy in TCRdb shows in-frame clones only, minus some. The sample has roughly 200,000 clones, 90% to 95% seen once; the top ten hold 1.4% to 1.5%. These data are taken from a study of control samples from healthy donors and cancer patients. In germline, CDR1 is SGHDT, CDR2 YYEEEE. Trimming removed 4 bases from V and 8 bases from J, with 24 bases in between. CDR3 length: 16 amino acids. This chain links TRBV5-6 with TRBJ1-1, with a tentative D call TRBD1 (5 bases). The sequenced sample consisted of blood. The TCR comes from a man aged 18-30 years in good health. This CDR3 is CASSAPLGGGYKEAFF. DNA of the CDR3: TGTGCCAGCAGCGCTCCCCTCGGGGGAGGGTACAAGGAAGCTTTCTTT.